A selection of T cell receptor beta chains follows, all from one sample in a study of shared clonotypes between healthy human individuals. Sequencing was performed with immunoSEQ multiplex PCR; in TCRdb, only in-frame clones are kept and a portion is missing. The profile shows more than 500,000 clones, approximately 95% of them singletons. The sequencing input was naive CD8+ T cells sorted from blood. Receptors originate from a woman aged 25 to 39 in good health. The CDR3 runs from the conserved cysteine through the conserved F or W. A D gene is named only where the DNA matches it firmly. Clone size is stated in some rows and not others, as once, few, many or a class when expanded.

d_call: .; v_call: TRBV9; clone_size: once; j_call: TRBJ1-4; cdr3_aa: CASSVGRTNEKLFF; cdr3_nt: TGTGCCAGCAGCGTAGGGAGGACTAATGAAAAACTGTTTTTT
d_call: TRBD2; v_call: TRBV4-1; clone_size: .; j_call: TRBJ2-2; cdr3_aa: CASSPKNPRLAAVTGELFF; cdr3_nt: TGCGCCAGCAGCCCCAAAAACCCAAGACTAGCTGCGGTCACCGGGGAGCTGTTTTTT
d_call: .; v_call: TRBV9; clone_size: .; j_call: TRBJ2-4; cdr3_aa: CASSQYGGPKNIQYF; cdr3_nt: TGTGCCAGCAGCCAGTACGGAGGGCCCAAAAACATTCAGTACTTC
d_call: TRBD2; v_call: TRBV19; clone_size: .; j_call: TRBJ2-2; cdr3_aa: CASSWAGRLAGASGELFF; cdr3_nt: TGTGCCAGTAGTTGGGCAGGGCGGCTAGCGGGAGCCTCCGGGGAGCTGTTTTTT
d_call: .; v_call: TRBV5-4; clone_size: once; j_call: TRBJ1-4; cdr3_aa: CASSLGSGVTNEKLFF; cdr3_nt: TGTGCCAGCAGCTTGGGATCCGGGGTGACTAATGAAAAACTGTTTTTT
d_call: .; v_call: TRBV27; clone_size: few; j_call: TRBJ2-6; cdr3_aa: CASSSQGSGANVLTF; cdr3_nt: TGTGCCAGCAGTTCACAGGGCTCTGGGGCCAACGTCCTGACTTTC
d_call: .; v_call: TRBV6-5; clone_size: .; j_call: TRBJ1-5; cdr3_aa: CASSLGMSGQPQHF; cdr3_nt: TGTGCCAGCAGTTTGGGTATGAGCGGGCAGCCCCAGCATTTT
d_call: .; v_call: TRBV9; clone_size: .; j_call: TRBJ2-1; cdr3_aa: CASSDPAHNEQFF; cdr3_nt: TGTGCCAGCAGCGATCCCGCCCACAATGAGCAGTTCTTC
d_call: TRBD1; v_call: TRBV27; clone_size: .; j_call: TRBJ1-2; cdr3_aa: CASSLSTGVGYGYTF; cdr3_nt: TGTGCCAGCAGTTTATCGACAGGGGTGGGATATGGCTACACCTTC
d_call: .; v_call: TRBV7-2; clone_size: .; j_call: TRBJ1-2; cdr3_aa: CASSLVGNYGYTF; cdr3_nt: TGTGCCAGCAGCTTAGTGGGGAACTATGGCTACACCTTC
d_call: .; v_call: TRBV28; clone_size: .; j_call: TRBJ1-1; cdr3_aa: CASSLTGTRTTEAFF; cdr3_nt: TGTGCCAGCAGTTTAACCGGGACAAGGACCACTGAAGCTTTCTTT
d_call: TRBD1; v_call: TRBV28; clone_size: .; j_call: TRBJ2-3; cdr3_aa: CASSLWDRGTDTQYF; cdr3_nt: TGTGCCAGCAGTTTATGGGACAGGGGGACAGATACGCAGTATTTT
d_call: .; v_call: TRBV5-6; clone_size: once; j_call: TRBJ2-3; cdr3_aa: CASSLGGDTQYF; cdr3_nt: TGTGCCAGCAGCTTGGGGGGAGATACGCAGTATTTT
d_call: .; v_call: TRBV29-1; clone_size: .; j_call: TRBJ2-7; cdr3_aa: CSAVGREPYEQYF; cdr3_nt: TGCAGCGCCGTGGGGCGGGAACCCTACGAGCAGTACTTC
d_call: .; v_call: TRBV27; clone_size: .; j_call: TRBJ2-1; cdr3_aa: CASSLRGSSYNEQFF; cdr3_nt: TGTGCCAGCAGTTTACGGGGAAGCTCCTACAATGAGCAGTTCTTC
d_call: TRBD1; v_call: TRBV19; clone_size: .; j_call: TRBJ2-7; cdr3_aa: CASREQGTYEQYF; cdr3_nt: TGTGCCAGTAGAGAACAGGGGACCTACGAGCAGTACTTC
d_call: TRBD2; v_call: TRBV29-1; clone_size: .; j_call: TRBJ2-7; cdr3_aa: CSVVTSGNIYEQYF; cdr3_nt: TGCAGCGTTGTAACTAGCGGTAATATCTACGAGCAGTACTTC
d_call: .; v_call: TRBV27; clone_size: .; j_call: TRBJ1-2; cdr3_aa: CASSLSEVDGYTF; cdr3_nt: TGTGCCAGCAGTTTATCTGAGGTGGATGGCTACACCTTC
d_call: .; v_call: TRBV6-1; clone_size: .; j_call: TRBJ1-5; cdr3_aa: CASSDTGDPHPGNQPQHF; cdr3_nt: TGTGCCAGCAGTGATACAGGTGACCCGCATCCGGGCAATCAGCCCCAGCATTTT
d_call: .; v_call: TRBV14; clone_size: .; j_call: TRBJ1-2; cdr3_aa: CASSQEPMTAEGGYYGYTF; cdr3_nt: TGTGCCAGCAGCCAAGAACCTATGACGGCGGAGGGGGGTTACTATGGCTACACCTTC
d_call: TRBD2; v_call: TRBV28; clone_size: .; j_call: TRBJ2-7; cdr3_aa: CASSFPREGILEQYF; cdr3_nt: TGTGCCAGCAGTTTTCCCCGGGAGGGCATTCTCGAGCAGTACTTC
d_call: TRBD2; v_call: TRBV27; clone_size: .; j_call: TRBJ2-7; cdr3_aa: CASSPGTSGTYEQYF; cdr3_nt: TGTGCCAGCAGTCCTGGGACTAGCGGAACCTACGAGCAGTACTTC
d_call: .; v_call: TRBV19; clone_size: .; j_call: TRBJ1-2; cdr3_aa: CASSPGSYGYTF; cdr3_nt: TGTGCCAGTAGCCCAGGCTCCTATGGCTACACCTTC